These T cell receptor beta chains were read from a single sample in a study of T cells in localized non-small cell lung cancer. TCRdb's copy holds only in-frame clones and misses some; the assay was immunoSEQ multiplex PCR. The table records approximately 46,000 clones, 80% to 85% of them present only once. The sequencing here drew on peripheral blood mononuclear cells, taken before any cancer treatment. These receptors all come from a man aged 35 to 70 with stage III lung adenocarcinoma. The CDR3 runs from the conserved cysteine through the conserved F or W. A D gene is named only where the DNA matches it firmly. Clone size is given for some rows only: seen once, a few or many times, or a class if the clone is expanded.

V	J	D	size	DNA	CDR3
TRBV18	TRBJ1-1	TRBD1	-	TGTGCCAGCTCCCAGGGACAGGGAGTAACAACTGAAGCTTTCTTT	CASSQGQGVTTEAFF
TRBV6-6	TRBJ2-7	-	few	TGTGCCAGCAGTTCCGGGACGGTCTCCTCCTACGAGCAGTACTTC	CASSSGTVSSYEQYF
TRBV27	TRBJ1-1	-	few	TGTGCCAGCAGTTTGGAGGGGGGTTTTAGAGGCACTGAAGCTTTCTTT	CASSLEGGFRGTEAFF
TRBV11-2	TRBJ2-3	TRBD1	-	TGTGCCAGCAGCTTCTTCCTGGGAACAGGGGCTTCCCCAGATACGCAGTATTTT	CASSFFLGTGASPDTQYF
TRBV6-1	TRBJ2-2	-	-	TGTGCCAGCAGTCCTTCTGGGCTCACCGGGGAGCTGTTTTTT	CASSPSGLTGELFF
TRBV7-9	TRBJ2-7	TRBD1	few	TGTGCCAGCAGCTTAGTTCTAGGACAGGGGGCCTACGAGCAGTACTTC	CASSLVLGQGAYEQYF
TRBV5-4	TRBJ2-2	-	-	TGTGCCAGCAGCTCCTACACCGGGGAGCTGTTTTTT	CASSSYTGELFF
TRBV2	TRBJ1-3	-	-	TGTGCCAGCAGTGGCGGCGCCTCTGGAAACACCATATATTTT	CASSGGASGNTIYF
TRBV10-3	TRBJ1-1	-	-	TGTGCCATCAAAGGCTCCGTGGGGAACACTGAAGCTTTCTTT	CAIKGSVGNTEAFF
TRBV4-2	TRBJ2-7	TRBD1	-	TGTGCCAGCAGCCAGGGACAGGGGTCCTACGAGCAGTACTTC	CASSQGQGSYEQYF
TRBV6-1	TRBJ2-7	TRBD1	-	TGTGCCAGCAGTGAAGGAGAGTGGGACAGGGTCTACGAGCAGTACTTC	CASSEGEWDRVYEQYF
TRBV19	TRBJ1-2	-	-	TGTGCCAGTAGTATAGAAGCGGGGAGGTGGGACTATGGCTACACCTTC	CASSIEAGRWDYGYTF
TRBV15	TRBJ2-1	TRBD1	few	TGTGCCACCAGCAGAGATTGGGACAGGCAGTTTGAGCAGTTCTTC	CATSRDWDRQFEQFF
TRBV6-5	TRBJ1-4	TRBD1	-	TGTGCCAGCAGTTACTCAACAGGGGGCGGTGAAAAACTGTTTTTT	CASSYSTGGGEKLFF
TRBV5-6	TRBJ2-2	TRBD1	-	TGTGCCAGCAGCGCCACAACAGGGGCCGGGGAGCTGTTTTTT	CASSATTGAGELFF
TRBV11-1	TRBJ1-1	-	-	TGTGCCAGCAGCCAAGATAGGAACACTGAAGCTTTCTTT	CASSQDRNTEAFF
TRBV19	TRBJ2-5	TRBD2	-	TGTGCCAGTAGTATAGCCAGCGGGGGGGCCCAAGAGACCCAGTACTTC	CASSIASGGAQETQYF
TRBV6-6	TRBJ2-7	TRBD2	-	TGTGCCAGCAAGAGACTAGCGGTCCACGAGCAGTACTTC	CASKRLAVHEQYF
TRBV7-8	TRBJ2-1	-	-	TGTGCCAGCAGAAGGCAGGGGTCATACAATGAGCAGTTCTTC	CASRRQGSYNEQFF
TRBV11-2	TRBJ2-2	TRBD2	-	TGTGCCAGCAGCCCTATAGCGGGGCAGAACACCGGGGAGCTGTTTTTT	CASSPIAGQNTGELFF
TRBV5-1	TRBJ2-7	-	-	TGCGCCAGCAGCACCGTGGTGGGGTTTAGCTCCTACGAGCAGTACTTC	CASSTVVGFSSYEQYF
TRBV11-1	TRBJ2-5	-	-	TGTGCCAGCAGCTTTCCCGCCAGGGGGGGAGAGACCCAGTACTTC	CASSFPARGGETQYF
TRBV6-5	TRBJ1-2	TRBD1	-	TGTGCCAGCAGTAAGACCCGGGACAGTCAATATGGCTACACCTTC	CASSKTRDSQYGYTF
TRBV19	TRBJ1-6	TRBD1	many	TGTGCCAGTAGTATATTGGGACAGGGGTTAGGACCCCTCCACTTT	CASSILGQGLGPLHF
TRBV5-4	TRBJ1-2	-	-	TGTGCCAGCAGCTCTGACGGCAACTATGGCTACACCTTC	CASSSDGNYGYTF
TRBV6-5	TRBJ1-2	TRBD1	once	TGTGCCAGCAGTTTCCGGACAGGGAGAAACTATGGCTACACCTTC	CASSFRTGRNYGYTF
TRBV9	TRBJ2-2	TRBD1	-	TGTGCCAGCAGCCCTCCGCTACGTGGACAGGGGCCTCCAACGAACACCGGGGAGCTGTTTTTT	CASSPPLRGQGPPTNTGELFF
TRBV5-4	TRBJ2-5	-	-	TGTGCCAGCAGCTATCAGGGGGGTGGGTTCTGGACCCAGTACTTC	CASSYQGGGFWTQYF
TRBV4-1	TRBJ2-7	-	-	TGCGCCAGCAGCCAGTCGACAGCTCCAGGGTACGAGCAGTACTTC	CASSQSTAPGYEQYF